These 29 T cell receptor beta chains share one sample of origin, sequenced in a study of T cells in Graves' hyperthyroidism and ophthalmopathy. Amplification of TCR beta CDR3 regions used RNA as the template. The study used the HTBI primer set for a first-round RT-PCR of the TCR CDR3. TCRdb passed the multiplex PCR reads through MiXCR, listing each CDR3 protein once. The sample shows about 610,000 distinct CDR3 sequences, 14% to 15% of them seen only once. Sequencing was done on a sample of blood. Source of these receptors: a woman between 40 and 55 years old with Graves' ophthalmopathy.

The chain employs TRBV3-1 and TRBJ1-2, with D maybe TRBD1 (6 bases). This CDR3 comprises 15 residues. V lost 0 bases and J 7 bases, leaving 15 bases between the germline ends. The V gene's germline CDR1 is LGHDT and CDR2 YNNKEL (reference sequence). DNA for the CDR3: TGTGCCAGCAGCCAAGATTGGACAGCATCGGGTGGCTACACCTTC. Translated, it gives CASSQDWTASGGYTF. Together with reference TRBV3-1 and TRBJ1-2, the CDR3 gives the full variable domain: DTAVSQTPKYLVTQMGNDKSIKCEQNLGHDTMYWYKQDSKKFLKIMFSYNNKELIINETVPNRFSPKSPDKAHLNLHINSLELGDSAVYFCASSQDWTASGGYTFGSGTRLTVV.

The chain uses TRBV19 and TRBJ2-2, with D uncertain. The germline gives CDR1 LNHDA, CDR2 SQIVND (reference sequence). Deletions cut 6 bases from V and 4 bases from J, with 9 bases between. The CDR3 runs 13 residues. CDR3 residues: CASRVVGTGELFF. Written as DNA, the CDR3 is TGTGCCAGTAGAGTGGTGGGCACCGGGGAGCTGTTTTTT. Looking up the rest from reference TRBV19 and TRBJ2-2 gives the full variable domain: DGGITQSPKYLFRKEGQNVTLSCEQNLNHDAMYWYRQDPGQGLRLIYYSQIVNDFQKGDIAEGYSVSREKKESFPLTVTSAQKNPTAFYLCASRVVGTGELFFGEGSRLTVL.

The chain uses TRBV12-3 or TRBV12-4 and TRBJ1-2, with D uncertain. V lost 2 bases, J lost 5 bases, and 6 bases lay in between. The CDR3 consists of 12 residues. The CDR3 reads CASSLFEYGYTF. In DNA form, the CDR3 reads TGTGCCAGCAGTTTATTTGAATATGGCTACACCTTC.

This sequence joins TRBV3-1 and TRBJ1-1, with D unclear. Looked up from germline, CDR1 is LGHDT and CDR2 is YNNKEL (reference sequence). The CDR3 has 12 amino acids. V was shortened by 1 base and J by 11 bases, with 11 bases between the two germline ends. The chain's CDR3 is CASSQGPGLAFF. CDR3 nucleotide sequence: TGTGCCAGCAGCCAAGGCCCGGGCTTGGCTTTCTTT.

There are many counts of this clonotype. The chain uses TRBV6-1 and TRBJ2-5; D may be TRBD2 (5 bases). There are 16 residues in the CDR3. The ends were cut back, 5 bases at V and 1 base at J, with 17 bases in the middle. Germline CDR1 reads MNHNS; CDR2 reads SASEGT. The CDR3 coding sequence is TGTGCCAGCAGTAAATGGGCCTCGAGGGCCCAAGAGACCCAGTACTTC. Translation gives CASSKWASRAQETQYF.

This clonotype was observed many times. The rearrangement links TRBV6-1 to TRBJ2-5; possibly TRBD1 for D (6 bases). Trimming cost V 1 base and J 6 bases, with 9 bases left between them. Germline V gene sequence: CDR1 MNHNS, CDR2 SASEGT. The CDR3 totals 13 residues. The CDR3 bases are TGTGCCAGCAGTGAAGGGACAGTACAGACCCAGTACTTC. Translating gives CASSEGTVQTQYF.

In its sample, this clonotype was seen many times. The chain carries TRBV4-2 and TRBJ1-2, with D perhaps TRBD1 (6 bases). The CDR3 covers 13 residues. V was clipped by 2 bases and J by 8 bases, with 12 bases between them. Germline assignment: CDR1 LGHNA and CDR2 YNFKEQ. The CDR3 loop is CASSQRDIQGYTF. As DNA, the CDR3 is TGTGCCAGCAGCCAACGGGACATTCAAGGCTACACCTTC.

This sequence joins TRBV28 and TRBJ2-5, with D perhaps matching TRBD1 or TRBD2 (5 bases each). From germline, CDR1 is MDHEN and CDR2 SYDVKM. There are 14 residues in the CDR3. Trimming shortened V by 5 bases and J by 5 bases, and 15 bases separated the two germline ends. The CDR3 is CASSPRGWGETQYF. CDR3 coding DNA: TGTGCCAGCAGTCCCCGGGGCTGGGGGGAGACCCAGTACTTC.

This clonotype was observed at least ten times. The chain uses TRBV6-5 and TRBJ1-2; 10 bases map to TRBD1. Per germline, CDR1 MNHEY and CDR2 SVGAGI. With 6 bases clipped from V and 4 bases from J, the junction kept 11 bases outside the gene matches. The CDR3 extends over 16 amino acids. For the CDR3, the DNA is TGTGCCAGCAGAATGGGCGGACAGGGGGTTATCTATGGCTACACCTTC. This codes for CASRMGGQGVIYGYTF.

Ten or more counts support this clonotype. The V gene is TRBV6-1, the J gene TRBJ2-5, with D hard to call. V lost 5 bases to trimming and J lost 0 bases, with 13 bases between them. This CDR3 contains 15 residues. The germline CDR1 and CDR2 sequences are MNHNS and SASEGT. Written as DNA, the CDR3 is TGTGCCAGCAGTATTGGCCAGGTGTACCAAGAGACCCAGTACTTC. It yields the protein CASSIGQVYQETQYF.

This clonotype came up many times. The CDR3 loop reads CASSENEGQETQYF. In DNA, the CDR3 is TGTGCCAGCAGCGAAAATGAGGGCCAAGAGACCCAGTACTTC. The gene calls are TRBV27 and TRBJ2-5; TRBD2 is a possible D gene (5 bases). Germline V gene sequence: CDR1 MNHEY, CDR2 SMNVEV (reference sequence). This CDR3 region has 14 residues. V shed 6 bases and J shed 1 base, with 12 bases lying between them.

This clonotype was seen ten or more times. The V call is TRBV20-1, the J call TRBJ2-7; 10 bases are a match to TRBD2. J lost 3 bases, V lost 6 bases, and 11 bases had no gene match. The CDR3 contains 15 residues. Germline lookup yields CDR1 DFQATT and CDR2 SNEGSKA (reference sequence). As DNA, the CDR3 is TGCAGTGCCCATCACATTCTAGCGGGGGACTACGAGCAGTACTTC. Its translation is CSAHHILAGDYEQYF.

This clonotype was seen many times. The rearrangement joins TRBV19 to TRBJ2-7, with D perhaps TRBD1 (6 bases). Trimming removed 6 bases from V and 2 bases from J, with 14 bases in between. This CDR3 spans 14 amino acids. Germline V gene data show CDR1 as LNHDA and CDR2 as SQIVND (reference sequence). CDR3 nucleotide sequence: TGTGCCAGTAGCAGGACAGCCATGGCCTACGAGCAGTACTTC. It specifies CASSRTAMAYEQYF.

This clonotype occurred many times. A read error is possible here, since a much larger clone lies one base away. The rearrangement links TRBV10-3 to TRBJ1-1; a possible D gene is TRBD1 (6 bases). The V gene lost 3 bases and the J gene lost 1 base, with 9 bases spanning the gap. There are 14 residues in the CDR3. From germline, CDR1 is ENHRY and CDR2 SYGVKD. The CDR3 is CAISDRGRNTEAFF. For the CDR3, the DNA is TGTGCCATCAGTGACAGGGGACGGAACACTGAAGCTTTCTTT.

This clonotype has a count of ten or more. The chain combines TRBV3-1 with TRBJ2-5; D possibly corresponds to TRBD2 (6 bases). In germline, CDR1 is LGHDT, CDR2 YNNKEL (reference sequence). The germline V and J ends were trimmed by 4 bases and 6 bases, with 15 bases remaining between them. This CDR3 region has 14 residues. CDR3 sequence: CASSPSGGRKTQYF. CDR3 in DNA: TGTGCCAGCAGCCCCTCCGGAGGGCGAAAGACCCAGTACTTC.

V and J are TRBV6-2 or TRBV6-3 and TRBJ2-5; 12 positions agree with TRBD2. This CDR3 region has 19 residues. V was clipped by 3 bases and J by 4 bases; unmatched bases: 15. CDR1 and CDR2 (germline): MNHEY, SVGEGT. CDR3 region: CASSYPTTSGRRGGETQYF. DNA of the CDR3: TGTGCCAGCAGTTATCCCACGACTAGCGGGAGAAGGGGAGGAGAGACCCAGTACTTC.

This clonotype appeared many times. The chain joins TRBV5-1 to TRBJ1-1; 7 nucleotides agree with TRBD1. V gave up 0 bases and J gave up 7 bases; unmatched junction bases: 6. The germline V gene encodes CDR1 SGHRS and CDR2 YFSETQ. The CDR3 length is 14 residues. The CDR3 reads CASSLATGEGEAFF. The CDR3 DNA sequence: TGCGCCAGCAGCTTGGCAACAGGGGAGGGTGAAGCTTTCTTT.

This clonotype was seen repeatedly, ten times or more. The rearrangement joins TRBV28 to TRBJ2-7; tentatively, D is TRBD2 (5 bases). The CDR3 loop spans 16 amino acids. Trimming removed 4 bases from V and 0 bases from J, with 16 bases in between. CDR1 and CDR2 from the germline V gene are MDHEN and SYDVKM. The CDR3 DNA sequence: TGTGCCAGCAGTTGGGTAAAGGGAGTGAGCTCCTACGAGCAGTACTTC. It specifies CASSWVKGVSSYEQYF.

This clonotype has ten or more counts. The CDR3 sequence: CASRRSSGTPTYEQYF. The CDR3 DNA sequence: TGTGCCAGCAGGAGGAGCTCCGGGACGCCGACTTACGAGCAGTACTTC. V gene TRBV5-5 combines with J gene TRBJ2-7, with D perhaps being TRBD1 or TRBD2 (5 bases each). The CDR3 is 16 amino acids. Germline V gives CDR1 SGHKS, CDR2 YYEKEE (reference sequence). Deletions cut 5 bases from V and 4 bases from J, with 22 bases between. The full variable domain, with the rest looked up from reference TRBV5-5 and TRBJ2-7, is DAGVTQSPTHLIKTRGQQVTLRCSPISGHKSVSWYQQVLGQGPQFIFQYYEKEERGRGNFPDRFSARQFPNYSSELNVNALLLGDSALYLCASRRSSGTPTYEQYFGPGTRLTVT.

This clonotype was found a few times. V gene TRBV7-8 combines with J gene TRBJ2-5; no definite D call. CDR3 length equals 13 residues. Germline lookup yields CDR1 SGHVS and CDR2 FQNEAQ. V dropped 4 bases and J dropped 5 bases, with 11 bases sitting between them. The CDR3 is CASSSRWSETQYF. In nucleotides, the CDR3 is TGTGCCAGCAGCTCCAGGTGGTCCGAGACCCAGTACTTC.

This clonotype was recorded many times. V usage is TRBV18 and J usage is TRBJ1-5; 8 bases are a match to TRBD1. The J segment lost 6 bases and the V segment lost 3 bases, leaving 7 bases of the junction unmatched. The CDR3 covers 15 residues. Germline CDR1 reads KGHSH; CDR2 reads LQKENI. The CDR3 region is CASSPMDRVGQPQHF. Written as DNA, the CDR3 is TGTGCCAGCTCACCGATGGACAGGGTAGGTCAGCCCCAGCATTTT.

This clonotype was detected ten times or more. The chain combines TRBV12-3 or TRBV12-4 with TRBJ2-5; tentative D call: TRBD2 (6 bases). Deletions cut 6 bases from V and 0 bases from J, with 17 bases between. CDR3 length: 16 amino acids. The CDR3 is CASSGGLRRDQETQYF. In DNA form, the CDR3 reads TGTGCCAGCAGCGGGGGTTTGCGGAGGGACCAAGAGACCCAGTACTTC.

The table lists this clonotype with a few counts. This chain uses TRBV7-9 with TRBJ2-2; D gene uncertain. V was pared by 3 bases and J by 7 bases, with 6 bases between. This CDR3 region has 12 residues. The germline CDR1 and CDR2 sequences are SEHNR and FQNEAQ (reference sequence). The CDR3 nucleotides read TGTGCCAGCAGCTTCTTCATCGGGGAGCTGTTTTTT. This codes for CASSFFIGELFF.

This clonotype was detected ten times or more. V gene TRBV20-1 combines with J gene TRBJ2-7, with D uncertain. Germline assignment: CDR1 DFQATT and CDR2 SNEGSKA (reference sequence). V was clipped by 0 bases and J by 3 bases, with 12 bases between them. The CDR3 is 14 residues long. For the CDR3, the DNA is TGCAGTGCTAGAGATCTTAAGACGGGCTACGAGCAGTACTTC. This encodes CSARDLKTGYEQYF.

This clonotype showed up many times. The chain is built from TRBV28 and TRBJ1-5; the D is unclear. Germline-derived CDR1 and CDR2 are MDHEN and SYDVKM. This CDR3 region has 14 residues. The V and J ends lost 6 bases and 0 bases respectively, with 9 bases between them. The CDR3 sequence is CASSRTSSNQPQHF. Written as DNA, the CDR3 is TGTGCCAGCAGCCGGACTAGTAGCAATCAGCCCCAGCATTTT.

This clonotype was found many times. The genes are TRBV29-1 and TRBJ1-1, with D possibly TRBD1 on 6 matching bases. CDR1 SQVTM and CDR2 ANQGSEA come from the germline V gene. V dropped 1 base and J dropped 4 bases, with 16 bases sitting between them. This CDR3 is 15 amino acids long. The CDR3, as DNA: TGCAGCGTTGAAGTCCCGGGGGCGTTTAGCACTGAAGCTTTCTTT. Its translation is CSVEVPGAFSTEAFF.

The table lists this clonotype with many counts. The rearrangement uses TRBV28 and TRBJ2-2, with TRBD2 as a possible D gene (5 bases). The CDR3 spans 14 residues. V was pared by 4 bases and J by 7 bases, with 13 bases between. Per germline, CDR1 MDHEN and CDR2 SYDVKM. The CDR3 nucleotides are TGTGCCAGCAGTTCTCCTTTGAGGGACGGGGAGCTGTTTTTT. This sequence encodes CASSSPLRDGELFF.

This clonotype was seen repeatedly, ten times or more. CDR3 sequence (DNA): TGTGCCAGTAATGACAGGAGCTCTGGGGCCAACGTCCTGACTTTC. This sequence encodes CASNDRSSGANVLTF. V is TRBV19 and J is TRBJ2-6; possibly TRBD1 for D (6 bases). The V end lost 7 bases, the J end lost 0 bases, and 10 bases lay between the germline ends. The CDR3 is made up of 15 amino acids. Germline V gives CDR1 LNHDA, CDR2 SQIVND (reference sequence).

This clonotype was counted ten times or more. CDR3 sequence: CASSLWSSPDSGANVLTF. The CDR3 DNA is TGTGCCAGTAGTCTTTGGAGCAGTCCAGACTCTGGGGCCAACGTCCTGACTTTC. V gene TRBV19 combines with J gene TRBJ2-6, with D unresolved. CDR1 and CDR2 from the germline V gene are LNHDA and SQIVND (reference sequence). The V gene lost 5 bases and the J gene lost 0 bases, with 17 bases spanning the gap. The CDR3 length is 18 residues. Combining the CDR3 with reference TRBV19 and TRBJ2-6 gives the whole variable domain DGGITQSPKYLFRKEGQNVTLSCEQNLNHDAMYWYRQDPGQGLRLIYYSQIVNDFQKGDIAEGYSVSREKKESFPLTVTSAQKNPTAFYLCASSLWSSPDSGANVLTFGAGSRLTVL.